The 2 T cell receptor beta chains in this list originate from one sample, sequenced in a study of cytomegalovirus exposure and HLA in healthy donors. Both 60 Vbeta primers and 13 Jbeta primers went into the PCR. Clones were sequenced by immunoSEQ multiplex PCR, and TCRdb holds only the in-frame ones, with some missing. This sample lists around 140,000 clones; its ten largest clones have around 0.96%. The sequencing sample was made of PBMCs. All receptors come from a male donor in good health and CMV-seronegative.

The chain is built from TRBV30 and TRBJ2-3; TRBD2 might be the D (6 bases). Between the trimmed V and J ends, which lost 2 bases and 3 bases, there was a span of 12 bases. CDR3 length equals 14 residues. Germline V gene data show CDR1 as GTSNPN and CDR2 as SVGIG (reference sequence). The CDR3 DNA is TGTGCCTGGAGTTGGGCCGGGGGAACAGATACGCAGTATTTT. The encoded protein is CAWSWAGGTDTQYF.

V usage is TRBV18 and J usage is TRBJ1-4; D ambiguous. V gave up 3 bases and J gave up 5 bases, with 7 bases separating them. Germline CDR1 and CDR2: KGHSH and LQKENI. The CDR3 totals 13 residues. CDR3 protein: CASSPRINEKLFF. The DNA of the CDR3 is TGTGCCAGCTCACCGCGGATCAATGAAAAACTGTTTTTT.